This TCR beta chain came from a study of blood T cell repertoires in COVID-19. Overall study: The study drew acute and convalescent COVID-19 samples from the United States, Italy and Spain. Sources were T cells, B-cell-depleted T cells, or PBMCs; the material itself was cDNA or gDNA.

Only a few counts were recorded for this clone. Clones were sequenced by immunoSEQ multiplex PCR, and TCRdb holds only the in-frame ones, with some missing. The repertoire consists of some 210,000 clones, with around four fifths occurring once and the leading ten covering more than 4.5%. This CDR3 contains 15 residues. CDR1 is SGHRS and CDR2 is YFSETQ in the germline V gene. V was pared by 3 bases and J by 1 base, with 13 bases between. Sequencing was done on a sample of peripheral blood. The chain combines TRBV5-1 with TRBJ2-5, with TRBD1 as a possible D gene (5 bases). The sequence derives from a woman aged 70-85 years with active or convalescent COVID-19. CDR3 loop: CASSSIQGSQETQYF. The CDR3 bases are TGCGCCAGCAGCTCGATCCAGGGTTCCCAAGAGACCCAGTACTTC. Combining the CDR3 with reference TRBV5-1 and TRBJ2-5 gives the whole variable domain KAGVTQTPRYLIKTRGQQVTLSCSPISGHRSVSWYQQTPGQGLQFLFEYFSETQRNKGNFPGRFSGRQFSNSRSEMNVSTLELGDSALYLCASSSIQGSQETQYFGPGTRLLVL.